This entry lists 18 T cell receptor beta chains sequenced from one sample in a study of blood T cell repertoires in COVID-19. TCRdb keeps only in-frame clones here, not all; method: immunoSEQ multiplex PCR. The repertoire has 150,000 or so clones, around 87% of them found once; the top ten carry roughly 6.6%. Sequenced input: peripheral blood. The origin of the receptors is a man older than 75 with acute or convalescent COVID-19.

The rearrangement links TRBV19 to TRBJ1-6, with TRBD1 matching 10 bases. This CDR3 is built from 14 residues. Trimming at V came to 7 bases and at J to 10 bases, leaving 7 bases not matched to a gene. Germline CDR1 LNHDA, CDR2 SQIVND (reference sequence). This chain's CDR3 is CASTTTGGRSPLHF. CDR3 sequence (DNA): TGTGCCAGTACAACGACAGGGGGCAGGTCACCCCTCCACTTT.

The DNA of the CDR3 is TGCGCCAGCCACCCGGGGGGTGTCACCTATAATTCACCCCTCCACTTT. Translating gives CASHPGGVTYNSPLHF. This chain links TRBV4-1 with TRBJ1-6; D is possibly TRBD1 (5 bases). V lost 8 bases and J 2 bases, leaving 16 bases between the germline ends. Germline V gene lookup returns CDR1 MGHRA and CDR2 YSYEKL. The CDR3 runs 16 residues.

The V gene is TRBV6-6, the J gene TRBJ1-1; no clear D gene. V was trimmed by 6 bases and J by 1 base, leaving 12 bases between them. The CDR3 runs to 14 residues. In germline, CDR1 is MNHNY, CDR2 SVGAGI (reference sequence). Here the CDR3 DNA reads TGTGCCAGCAGCCGCTCGGTCGCGAACACTGAAGCTTTCTTT. Its translation is CASSRSVANTEAFF.

The chain employs TRBV11-3 and TRBJ2-1, with 7 bases fitting TRBD1. Looked up from germline, CDR1 is SGHNT and CDR2 is YENEEA. The CDR3 spans 13 residues. The junction had 8 bases not matched to a gene; V was cut back by 5 bases and J by 10 bases. The CDR3 loop reads CASSPTGTLEQFF. The CDR3 DNA reads TGTGCCAGCAGCCCGACAGGGACCTTAGAGCAGTTCTTC.

This clone was counted only a few times. V and J are TRBV9 and TRBJ2-2; TRBD1 might be the D (6 bases). The CDR3 consists of 17 residues. Germline CDR1 is SGDLS and CDR2 is YYNGEE. V was trimmed by 4 bases and J by 2 bases, leaving 18 bases between them. CDR3 DNA: TGTGCCAGCAGCCCCGACAGGAGACACTTAAACACCGGGGAGCTGTTTTTT. This sequence encodes CASSPDRRHLNTGELFF.

The rearrangement links TRBV5-4 to TRBJ1-6, with D perhaps TRBD1 (5 bases). The CDR3 has 18 amino acids. V lost 0 bases to trimming and J lost 5 bases, with 18 bases between them. Germline CDR1 is SGHNT and CDR2 is YYREEE (reference sequence). CDR3 in DNA: TGTGCCAGCAGCTTGGGAGGGGCGGTGCGGGGAAATAATTCACCCCTCCACTTT. Residues: CASSLGGAVRGNNSPLHF.

The sample holds one count of this clone. The chain links TRBV19 to TRBJ2-3; 10 bases agree with TRBD2. Germline loops: CDR1 LNHDA, CDR2 SQIVND (reference sequence). V trimming: 4 bases; J trimming: 1 base; junction bases outside the gene matches: 11. The CDR3 consists of 18 residues. CDR3 protein: CASSTLSTSGWGTDTQYF. CDR3 DNA sequence: TGTGCCAGTAGTACCCTATCGACTAGCGGGTGGGGCACAGATACGCAGTATTTT.

V gene TRBV7-6 combines with J gene TRBJ2-5; D unresolved. Trimming left V 0 bases short and J 5 bases short, with 7 bases between. This CDR3 spans 13 amino acids. CDR1 and CDR2 (germline): SGHVS, FNYEAQ. In DNA form, the CDR3 reads TGTGCCAGCAGCTTAGCGAGGTGGGAGACCCAGTACTTC. The encoded protein is CASSLARWETQYF.

This chain links TRBV27 with TRBJ1-6; D remains ambiguous. Germline V gene data show CDR1 as MNHEY and CDR2 as SMNVEV (reference sequence). The CDR3 totals 14 residues. Trimming took 8 bases from V and 14 from J, leaving 22 bases between them. The chain's CDR3 is CASALAGPLIALHF. The CDR3 DNA sequence: TGTGCCAGCGCTCTAGCAGGCCCCTTAATAGCCCTCCACTTT.

This clone was detected only a few times. V gene TRBV28 combines with J gene TRBJ1-5; no reliable D call. CDR3 length: 13 residues. Germline assignment: CDR1 MDHEN and CDR2 SYDVKM. V was pared by 11 bases and J by 4 bases, with 15 bases between. The DNA of the CDR3 is TGTGCCGCCGGGTCCGCGCAGAATCAGCCCCAGCATTTT. It specifies CAAGSAQNQPQHF. Combining the CDR3 with reference TRBV28 and TRBJ1-5 gives the whole variable domain DVKVTQSSRYLVKRTGEKVFLECVQDMDHENMFWYRQDPGLGLRLIYFSYDVKMKEKGDIPEGYSVSREKKERFSLILESASTNQTSMYLCAAGSAQNQPQHFGDGTRLSIL.

This clone was counted a few times. CDR3 sequence (DNA): TGTGCCAGCAGTTTCGGTCAGGGGATCACAGATACGCAGTATTTT. Protein: CASSFGQGITDTQYF. This chain links TRBV27 with TRBJ2-3; a possible D gene is TRBD1 (6 bases). Germline V lookup: CDR1 MNHEY, CDR2 SMNVEV (reference sequence). V dropped 3 bases and J dropped 2 bases, with 12 bases sitting between them. The CDR3 consists of 15 residues.

V and J are TRBV19 and TRBJ2-5; D not certain. This CDR3 comprises 11 residues. Germline V gene sequence: CDR1 LNHDA, CDR2 SQIVND (reference sequence). Trimming removed 6 bases at V and 4 bases at J, with 6 bases between. CDR3 bases: TGTGCCAGTAGACACAGAGAGACCCAGTACTTC. It encodes CASRHRETQYF.

The gene calls are TRBV19 and TRBJ2-5; 8 bases fit TRBD1. The CDR3 contains 15 residues. Germline V gene lookup returns CDR1 LNHDA and CDR2 SQIVND (reference sequence). J gave up 2 bases and V 8 bases, and 10 bases lay outside the gene matches. CDR3 in amino acids: CASRRTGSPQETQYF. The DNA for the CDR3 is TGTGCCAGTCGGCGGACAGGGTCCCCTCAAGAGACCCAGTACTTC.

The chain links TRBV19 to TRBJ1-5; weak D call: TRBD1 (5 bases). The ends were cut back, 6 bases at V and 0 bases at J, with 12 bases in the middle. Per germline, CDR1 LNHDA and CDR2 SQIVND (reference sequence). The length of the CDR3 is 15 residues. The CDR3 sequence is CASRPQDYSNQPQHF. Written as DNA, the CDR3 is TGTGCCAGTAGACCACAGGATTATAGCAATCAGCCCCAGCATTTT.

The chain combines TRBV2 with TRBJ1-6; D ambiguous. The length of the CDR3 is 14 residues. Germline CDR1 SNHLY, CDR2 FYNNEI. V was shortened by 5 bases and J by 7 bases, with 12 bases between the two germline ends. The CDR3 spells CASSMGGPNSPLHF. CDR3 DNA: TGTGCCAGCAGTATGGGAGGCCCCAATTCACCCCTCCACTTT.

In the case of this clone: One junction end does not reproduce the germline sequence, and a read error may be involved. This sample also contains other DNA sequences that code for the same CDR3. The chain links TRBV5-1 to TRBJ1-1, with 7 bases lining up with TRBD1. The CDR3 has 15 amino acids. Per the germline V gene, CDR1 is SGHRS and CDR2 is YFSETQ. CDR3 coding DNA: TGCGCCAGTAGCTCAACCCCCGGGACAGAAACTGAAGCTTTCTTT. As protein: CASSSTPGTETEAFF.

The chain employs TRBV6-5 and TRBJ1-2; 9 bases match TRBD1. The CDR3 is 15 amino acids. Germline CDR1 and CDR2: MNHEY and SVGAGI. V shed 6 bases and J 7 bases; nucleotides not matched to a gene: 12. CDR3 sequence: CASRRTGELEGGYTF. The DNA for the CDR3 is TGTGCCAGCAGAAGGACAGGGGAGTTAGAAGGTGGCTACACCTTC.

The chain joins TRBV3-1 (or the pseudogene TRBV3-2) to TRBJ1-4, with 7 nucleotides matching TRBD1. J gave up 12 bases and V 4 bases, and 5 bases lay outside the gene matches. Germline V CDR1 and CDR2: LGHDT, YNNKEL (reference sequence). This CDR3 contains 12 residues. Here the CDR3 DNA reads TGTGCCAGCAGCCCCGGCCAGGGGGAACTGTTTTTT. This gives the protein CASSPGQGELFF.